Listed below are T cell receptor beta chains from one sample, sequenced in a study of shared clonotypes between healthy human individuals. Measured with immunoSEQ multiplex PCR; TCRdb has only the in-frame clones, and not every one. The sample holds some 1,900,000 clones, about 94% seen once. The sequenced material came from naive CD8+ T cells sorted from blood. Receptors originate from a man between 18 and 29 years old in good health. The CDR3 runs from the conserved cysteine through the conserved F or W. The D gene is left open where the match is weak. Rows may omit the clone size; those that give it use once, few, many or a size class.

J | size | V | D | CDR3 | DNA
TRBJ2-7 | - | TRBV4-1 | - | CASSQDYESRGYF | TGCGCCAGCAGCCAAGATTATGAGTCTCGGGGGTACTTC
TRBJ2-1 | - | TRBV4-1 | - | CASSQGYILAGSYNEQFF | TGCGCCAGCAGCCAAGGGTACATTCTGGCGGGGTCCTACAATGAGCAGTTCTTC
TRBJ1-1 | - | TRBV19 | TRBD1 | CASTSRGRDTEAFF | TGTGCCAGTACGTCGAGGGGGCGCGATACTGAAGCTTTCTTT
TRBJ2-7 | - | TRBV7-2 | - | CASSLGVRGYEQYF | TGTGCCAGCAGCTTAGGAGTCAGGGGCTACGAGCAGTACTTC
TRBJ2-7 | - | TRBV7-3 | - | CASSLTHSRIDEQYF | TGTGCCAGCAGCTTAACCCACAGCCGGATCGACGAGCAGTACTTC
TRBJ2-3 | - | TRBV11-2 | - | CASSFPGRTDTQYF | TGTGCCAGCAGCTTTCCAGGGCGCACAGATACGCAGTATTTT
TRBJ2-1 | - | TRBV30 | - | CAWSPYSASSYNEQFF | TGTGCCTGGAGTCCCTACTCCGCAAGCTCCTACAATGAGCAGTTCTTC
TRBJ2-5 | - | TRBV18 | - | CASSPTPGGGETQYF | TGTGCCAGCTCACCAACCCCAGGGGGAGGAGAGACCCAGTACTTC
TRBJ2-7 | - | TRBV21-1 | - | CASSIPGTHTIYEQYF | TGTGCCAGCAGCATACCCGGGACCCACACAATCTACGAGCAGTACTTC
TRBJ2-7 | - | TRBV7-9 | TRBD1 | CASSFGERTGLYEQYF | TGTGCCAGCAGCTTTGGCGAGCGGACAGGGCTGTACGAGCAGTACTTC
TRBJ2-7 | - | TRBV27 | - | CASSLGRGSQQYF | TGTGCCAGCAGTTTGGGCAGGGGCTCTCAACAGTACTTC
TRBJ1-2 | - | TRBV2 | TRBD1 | CASSPLDGTDYGYTF | TGTGCCAGCAGCCCCCTGGATGGGACAGACTATGGCTACACCTTC
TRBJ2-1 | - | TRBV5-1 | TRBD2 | CASSLGLAVRGDEQFF | TGCGCCAGCAGCTTGGGACTAGCGGTCCGAGGGGATGAGCAGTTCTTC
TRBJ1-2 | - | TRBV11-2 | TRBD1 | CASSLASGTAYGYTF | TGTGCCAGCAGCTTAGCGAGCGGGACAGCTTATGGCTACACCTTC
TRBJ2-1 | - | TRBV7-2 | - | CASSLAALVEQFF | TGTGCCAGCAGCTTAGCGGCTTTGGTTGAGCAGTTCTTC
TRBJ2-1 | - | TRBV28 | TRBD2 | CASSDPGLALYNEQFF | TGTGCCAGCAGTGATCCGGGACTAGCCTTATACAATGAGCAGTTCTTC
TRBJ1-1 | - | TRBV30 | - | CAWTLNTEAFF | TGTGCCTGGACTTTGAACACTGAAGCTTTCTTT
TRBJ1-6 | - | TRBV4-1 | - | CASSQDPDTQSYSPLHF | TGCGCCAGCAGCCAAGACCCGGACACCCAATCCTATTCACCCCTCCACTTT
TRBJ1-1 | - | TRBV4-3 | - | CASSQLGAPEAFF | TGCGCCAGCAGCCAATTAGGGGCCCCTGAAGCTTTCTTT
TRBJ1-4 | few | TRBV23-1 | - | CASSQSTAASTNEKLFF | TGCGCCAGCAGTCAATCGACAGCCGCTTCAACTAATGAAAAACTGTTTTTT
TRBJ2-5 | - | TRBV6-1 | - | CASLQETQYF | TGTGCCAGCCTACAAGAGACCCAGTACTTC
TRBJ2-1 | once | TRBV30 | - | CAWSVRDYSYNEQFF | TGTGCCTGGAGTGTTCGGGATTACTCCTACAATGAGCAGTTCTTC